A selection of T cell receptor beta chains follows, all from one sample in a study of blood T cells in healthy people across ages. TCRdb redid the calling of the 5' RACE reads with MiXCR, one entry per CDR3 protein. The sample yields hundreds of thousands of distinct CDR3 sequences, 25% seen once. This sample was also put to use in a study of T cells of mothers and their children.

Sequenced: blood. The receptors come from a boy aged 5-17 years in good health. CDR3s include the opening cysteine and the closing phenylalanine or tryptophan. Each record gives: clone size, D gene, J gene, V gene, CDR3 protein, CDR3 DNA. The D gene is left open where the match is weak. Size is stated for part of the rows, as once, few or many counts, or as a class when the clone is expanded.

>NA|NA|TRBJ2-3|TRBV7-9
CASSTLNRDTSTDTQYF
TGTGCCAGCAGCACACTGAACAGAGACACTAGCACAGATACGCAGTATTTT
>few|TRBD1|TRBJ1-6|TRBV20-1
CSARDQAGDSNSPLHF
TGCAGTGCTAGAGATCAAGCGGGGGACAGTAATTCACCCCTCCACTTT
>few|NA|TRBJ2-7|TRBV6-1
CASSEEGGSYEQYF
TGTGCCAGCAGTGAAGAGGGGGGGTCCTACGAGCAGTACTTC
>NA|TRBD1|TRBJ2-5|TRBV28
CASSLWDRASETQYF
TGTGCCAGCAGTTTATGGGACAGGGCTTCAGAGACCCAGTACTTC
>NA|NA|TRBJ2-1|TRBV7-8
CASSLLSPSYNEQFF
TGTGCCAGCAGCTTACTCAGCCCCTCCTACAATGAGCAGTTCTTC
>few|TRBD1|TRBJ1-2|TRBV29-1
CSVEKGQGAYGYTF
TGCAGCGTTGAGAAGGGACAGGGGGCTTATGGCTACACCTTC
>NA|NA|TRBJ2-3|TRBV5-1
CASSLARQSNTDTQYF
TGCGCCAGCAGCTTGGCTCGGCAGAGTAACACAGATACGCAGTATTTT
>many|NA|TRBJ2-5|TRBV7-2
CASSLGGSQETQYF
TGTGCCAGCAGCTTAGGGGGTTCACAAGAGACCCAGTACTTC
>NA|NA|TRBJ2-2|TRBV19
CASSKSGWNTGELFF
TGTGCCAGTAGTAAGTCCGGCTGGAACACCGGGGAGCTGTTTTTT
>NA|NA|TRBJ2-3|TRBV27
CASSFRAGYVGDTQYF
TGTGCCAGCAGTTTTCGAGCGGGTTACGTGGGCGATACGCAGTATTTT
>NA|TRBD2|TRBJ2-5|TRBV5-1
CASSSVPGLAGQETQYF
TGCGCCAGCAGCTCGGTACCGGGACTAGCGGGACAAGAGACCCAGTACTTC
>few|NA|TRBJ2-7|TRBV29-1
CSVEWTDGYEQYF
TGCAGCGTTGAGTGGACCGATGGCTACGAGCAGTACTTC
>NA|TRBD1|TRBJ2-7|TRBV10-3
CAIREGQGGGYEQYF
TGTGCCATCAGGGAAGGACAGGGTGGAGGCTACGAGCAGTACTTC
>few|NA|TRBJ2-6|TRBV29-1
CSTSGASEANVLTF
TGCAGCACCTCAGGTGCCTCTGAGGCCAACGTCCTGACTTTC
>NA|NA|TRBJ2-7|TRBV11-2
CASSAVYEQYF
TGTGCCAGCAGCGCGGTCTACGAGCAGTACTTC
>NA|NA|TRBJ2-7|TRBV4-3
CASSQDRKGRKGYEQYF
TGCGCCAGCAGCCAAGATCGGAAAGGGAGGAAGGGTTACGAGCAGTACTTC
>NA|NA|TRBJ2-7|TRBV20-1
CSARFPGDPYEQYF
TGCAGTGCTAGATTCCCGGGGGACCCCTACGAGCAGTACTTC
>NA|TRBD2|TRBJ2-5|TRBV20-1
CSARDPSGRQETQYF
TGCAGTGCTAGAGATCCTAGCGGGAGACAAGAGACCCAGTACTTC
>few|NA|TRBJ2-7|TRBV3-1
CASSQDTGVKQYF
TGTGCCAGCAGCCAAGACACAGGCGTCAAGCAGTACTTC
>NA|NA|TRBJ2-5|TRBV20-1
CSARDGTRGEETQHF
TGCAGTGCTAGAGATGGAACTAGAGGGGAAGAGACCCAGCACTTC
>few|NA|TRBJ1-2|TRBV29-1
CSVTGVDYGYTF
TGCAGCGTGACCGGAGTCGACTATGGCTACACCTTC
>few|NA|TRBJ1-6|TRBV2
CASSDSCYNSPLHF
TGTGCCAGCAGTGACAGTTGCTATAATTCACCCCTCCACTTT
>few|NA|TRBJ2-5|TRBV20-1
CSASGVRKETQYF
TGCAGTGCTAGTGGGGTCCGTAAAGAGACCCAGTACTTC
>few|NA|TRBJ2-5|TRBV5-6
CASSLMGGRIDPETQYF
TGTGCCAGCAGCTTGATGGGGGGACGGATCGACCCAGAGACCCAGTACTTC
>NA|NA|TRBJ1-1|TRBV10-3
CAISEEGGAITEAFF
TGTGCCATCAGTGAGGAAGGGGGGGCTATCACTGAAGCTTTCTTT
>NA|TRBD2|TRBJ2-4|TRBV7-2
CASSPQGLVAAKNIQYF
TGTGCCAGCAGCCCCCAGGGACTAGTTGCGGCCAAAAACATTCAGTACTTC
>NA|TRBD1|TRBJ2-5|TRBV7-2
CASSSRDRVGETQYF
TGTGCCAGCAGCTCCCGGGACAGGGTCGGGGAGACCCAGTACTTC
>few|NA|TRBJ2-4|TRBV5-1
CASSLAGYQDSLNLAKNIQYF
TGCGCCAGCAGCTTGGCCGGATATCAGGACAGCTTGAATTTAGCCAAAAACATTCAGTACTTC
>NA|TRBD1|TRBJ2-5|TRBV27
CASSPRLQGARETQYF
TGTGCCAGCAGTCCACGGCTACAGGGGGCACGGGAGACCCAGTACTTC
>few|NA|TRBJ2-5|TRBV21-1
CASNLQTQYF
TGTGCCAGCAACTTGCAGACCCAGTACTTC
>NA|TRBD2|TRBJ2-1|TRBV7-2
CASSFTPLAGGSYNEQFF
TGTGCCAGCAGCTTTACCCCTCTAGCGGGAGGATCCTACAATGAGCAGTTCTTC
>NA|TRBD1|TRBJ1-6|TRBV20-1
CSAGEGAESPLHF
TGCAGTGCCGGAGAGGGGGCTGAATCACCCCTCCACTTT
>few|TRBD2|TRBJ2-7|TRBV3-1
CASSETSGEQYF
TGTGCCAGCAGCGAGACTAGCGGAGAGCAGTACTTC
>NA|TRBD2|TRBJ2-7|TRBV20-1
CSLRDGGGSSYEQYF
TGCAGTCTGCGAGACGGCGGGGGAAGCTCCTACGAGCAGTACTTC
>few|TRBD2|TRBJ2-1|TRBV7-9
CASSIIAGAYNEQFF
TGTGCCAGCAGCATAATAGCGGGAGCCTACAATGAGCAGTTCTTC
>few|TRBD2|TRBJ2-5|TRBV20-1
CSALPGGLAEETQYF
TGCAGTGCCCTCCCGGGTGGGCTAGCGGAAGAGACCCAGTACTTC
>few|NA|TRBJ2-7|TRBV7-9
CASSFYNEQYF
TGTGCCAGCAGCTTTTACAACGAGCAGTACTTC
>few|NA|TRBJ2-7|TRBV12-3/TRBV12-4
CASSAGANYEQYF
TGTGCCAGCAGTGCGGGGGCTAACTACGAGCAGTACTTT
>few|NA|TRBJ1-2|TRBV6-6
CASSPRLASYGYTF
TGTGCCAGCAGTCCCAGACTCGCCTCCTATGGCTACACCTTC
>few|NA|TRBJ2-7|TRBV11-2
CASSLPDRPSYEQYF
TGTGCCAGCAGCTTACCGGACCGACCCTCCTACGAGCAGTACTTC
>NA|TRBD2|TRBJ2-5|TRBV29-1
CSVEGLLAETQYF
TGCAGCGTGGAGGGACTATTGGCGGAGACCCAGTACTTC
>many|TRBD2|TRBJ2-5|TRBV12-3/TRBV12-4
CASSHGLAGVETQYF
TGTGCCAGCAGCCATGGACTAGCGGGAGTGGAGACCCAGTACTTC
>NA|NA|TRBJ2-1|TRBV7-7
CASSLSRTNEQFF
TGTGCTAGCAGCTTATCTCGGACCAATGAGCAGTTCTTC
>NA|NA|TRBJ2-7|TRBV7-9
CASSLAENEQYF
TGTGCCAGCAGCTTAGCGGAGAACGAGCAGTACTTC
>NA|TRBD1|TRBJ2-7|TRBV9
CASSAGTVDEQYF
TGTGCCAGCAGCGCTGGGACAGTCGACGAGCAGTACTTC
>few|NA|TRBJ2-1|TRBV29-1
CSVADSLSSYNEQFF
TGCAGCGTTGCGGACAGCCTCTCTTCCTACAATGAGCAGTTCTTC
>NA|TRBD2|TRBJ2-1|TRBV20-1
CSARDSGGSFNEQFF
TGCAGTGCTAGAGACTCGGGCGGGAGCTTCAATGAGCAGTTCTTC
>few|NA|TRBJ2-1|TRBV5-1
CASSLGHPSYNEQFF
TGCGCCAGCAGCTTAGGCCACCCCTCCTACAATGAGCAGTTCTTC